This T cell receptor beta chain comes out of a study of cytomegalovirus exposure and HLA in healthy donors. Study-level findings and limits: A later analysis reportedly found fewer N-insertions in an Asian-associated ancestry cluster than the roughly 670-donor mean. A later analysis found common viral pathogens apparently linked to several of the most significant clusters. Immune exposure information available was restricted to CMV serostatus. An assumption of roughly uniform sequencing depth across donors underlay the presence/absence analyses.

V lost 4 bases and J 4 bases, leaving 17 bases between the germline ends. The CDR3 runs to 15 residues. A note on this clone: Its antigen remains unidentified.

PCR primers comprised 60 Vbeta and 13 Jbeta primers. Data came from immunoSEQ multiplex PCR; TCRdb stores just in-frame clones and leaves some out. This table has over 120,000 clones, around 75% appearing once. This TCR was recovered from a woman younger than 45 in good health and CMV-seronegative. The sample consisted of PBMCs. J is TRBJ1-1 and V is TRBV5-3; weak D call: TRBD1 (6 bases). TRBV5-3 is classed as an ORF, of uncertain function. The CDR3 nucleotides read TGTGCCAGAAGCCCAGGGACGACAGGCCCCACTGAAGCTTTCTTT. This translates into CARSPGTTGPTEAFF.